This T cell receptor beta chain was captured by sequencing in a study of CD8 T cells in Susac syndrome. Study findings and constraints: The TCR sequencing and HLA analysis in the study involved a relatively small number of individuals, as the study acknowledged.

Concerning this clonotype: Its antigen is still unknown.

Reverse transcription of about 0.5 to 1 ug RNA was performed with random hexamers. Amplification of the TCR beta CDR3 was carried out by immunoSEQ multiplex PCR, which spanned a total of 54 Vbeta and 13 Jbeta segments. TCRdb used MiXCR to reprocess the immunoSEQ multiplex PCR reads, holding one entry per CDR3 protein. Of 130,000 to 150,000 distinct CDR3 sequences listed, 94% are singletons. Healthy donors were controls matched for age and sex. Negative isolation yielded the CD8+ and CD4+ T cells, while FACS enriched the TEMRA cells. CDR1 MGHRA and CDR2 YSYEKL come from the germline V gene. Trimming removed 4 bases at V and 4 bases at J, with 16 bases between. The CDR3 extends over 15 amino acids.

This receptor was obtained from a human donor in good health. The sample comprised CD4+ T cells from PBMCs. This chain joins TRBV4-1 and TRBJ2-5; tentatively, D is TRBD2 (6 bases). The DNA of the CDR3 is TGCGCCAGCAGCCTGTTCCGACTAGAGGGAGAGACCCAGTACTTC. This translates into CASSLFRLEGETQYF.